The 30 T cell receptor beta chains given below trace back to one sample, sequenced in a study of shared clonotypes between healthy human individuals (dated by TCRdb to the early 2020s). The library relied on the immunoSEQ multiplex PCR assay. As stored in TCRdb, this immuneACCESS dataset retains in-frame rearrangements with V and J assigned. A fraction of the clones does not appear; measured against another copy, unresolved V genes explain less than half of the discrepancy, and the remainder lacks a known reason. Recorded for this sample are fewer than 1 million clones; about 96% of them occurred a single time. About 0.22% of the sample is taken by the ten largest. CD8 naive samples consisted of CD45RO-negative cells that were positively selected for CCR7, yielding a CD45RA+CCR7+ population without TemRA cells. Sequences were obtained from naive CD8+ T cells sorted from blood. In the paper's terms, the cell subset or site label means: CD45RA+CCR7+. All receptors come from a man aged 25 to 40 in good health.

This sequence joins TRBV29-1 and TRBJ2-2, with 9 bases fitting TRBD1. With V trimmed by 7 bases and J by 7 bases, 13 bases remained unmatched. There are 15 residues in the CDR3. Germline V lookup: CDR1 SQVTM, CDR2 ANQGSEA. Written as DNA, the CDR3 is TGCAGCGCCCAAGGGACAGGGAGGGCGAACGGGGAGCTGTTTTTT. Its protein is CSAQGTGRANGELFF.

The rearrangement joins TRBV9 to TRBJ2-4; D is unclear. Germline loops: CDR1 SGDLS, CDR2 YYNGEE. This CDR3 has 15 amino acids. V was clipped by 4 bases and J by 0 bases, with 11 bases between them. The CDR3: CASSNPDLAKNIQYF. The DNA for the CDR3 is TGTGCCAGCAGCAACCCGGACCTAGCCAAAAACATTCAGTACTTC.

V is TRBV10-2 and J is TRBJ1-5; D is perhaps TRBD1 (6 bases). The CDR3 totals 17 residues. The germline V gene has CDR1 WSHSY and CDR2 SAAADI. Trimming shortened V by 11 bases and J by 1 base, and 24 bases separated the two germline ends. In DNA, the CDR3 is TGCGCCGGCCCCCAGGGGATAGAGAGAGAGAGCAATCAGCCCCAGCATTTT. Protein: CAGPQGIERESNQPQHF.

The chain employs TRBV12-5 and TRBJ2-5; D is possibly TRBD1 (5 bases). The CDR3 consists of 14 residues. CDR1 and CDR2 from the germline V gene are LGHNT and FRNRAP. Trimming pared 6 bases from V and 4 bases from J, leaving 15 bases between. The CDR3 loop is CASGDTGDGETQYF. CDR3 sequence (DNA): TGTGCTAGTGGGGATACAGGCGACGGAGAGACCCAGTACTTC.

This clone was seen a single time. The chain employs TRBV6-5 and TRBJ2-7, with a tentative D call TRBD2 (5 bases). The CDR3 contains 12 residues. V shed 4 bases and J shed 4 bases, with 8 bases lying between them. Germline V gene sequence: CDR1 MNHEY, CDR2 SVGAGI. CDR3 protein: CASSSGIYEQYF. CDR3 DNA sequence: TGTGCCAGCAGTTCCGGGATTTACGAGCAGTACTTC.

Written as DNA, the CDR3 is TGTGCCAGCAGGTCACAGCAAGAGCAGTACTTC. Its protein product is CASRSQQEQYF. V is TRBV27 and J is TRBJ2-7; D gene unclear. V lost 6 bases to trimming and J lost 7 bases, with 10 bases between them. CDR1 is MNHEY, CDR2 SMNVEV, per germline (reference sequence). The CDR3 runs 11 residues.

This clone was recorded only once. The chain employs TRBV28 and TRBJ2-1; weak D call: TRBD2 (5 bases). This CDR3 is built from 13 residues. The germline V and J ends were trimmed by 3 bases and 6 bases, with 9 bases remaining between them. CDR1 MDHEN and CDR2 SYDVKM come from the germline V gene. This chain's CDR3 is CASSFASFNEQFF. As DNA, the CDR3 is TGTGCCAGCAGTTTCGCTAGCTTCAATGAGCAGTTCTTC.

The genes are TRBV6-5 and TRBJ2-7; TRBD2 matches 10 bases. The CDR3 loop spans 14 amino acids. Germline CDR1 reads MNHEY; CDR2 reads SVGAGI. The V gene end was trimmed by 2 bases and the J gene end by 3 bases; junction bases not matched to a gene: 1. CDR3 loop: CASSYLAGDYEQYF. CDR3 DNA sequence: TGTGCCAGCAGTTACCTAGCGGGAGACTACGAGCAGTACTTC.

This rearrangement joins TRBV28 to TRBJ2-2, with 8 positions matching TRBD1. The V gene's germline CDR1 is MDHEN and CDR2 SYDVKM. This CDR3 contains 15 residues. V shed 6 bases and J 3 bases; nucleotides not matched to a gene: 6. This CDR3 reads CASRSGGRDTGELFF. The DNA for the CDR3 is TGTGCCAGCAGGTCAGGGGGCCGGGACACCGGGGAGCTGTTTTTT.

The chain combines TRBV11-2 with TRBJ2-3, with a weak D call TRBD2 (6 bases). This CDR3 is built from 17 residues. Germline values: CDR1 SGHAT, CDR2 FQNNGV. V was pared by 8 bases and J by 0 bases, with 21 bases between. In DNA form, the CDR3 reads TGTGCCAGCTCTTGGGGGTGGGAGGTGACTAGCACAGATACGCAGTATTTT. This sequence encodes CASSWGWEVTSTDTQYF. Variable domain in full (rest from reference TRBV11-2 and TRBJ2-3): EAGVAQSPRYKIIEKRQSVAFWCNPISGHATLYWYQQILGQGPKLLIQFQNNGVVDDSQLPKDRFSAERLKGVDSTLKIQPAKLEDSAVYLCASSWGWEVTSTDTQYFGPGTRLTVL.

The chain employs TRBV7-9 and TRBJ1-5, with 10 nucleotides matching TRBD1. J lost 5 bases, V lost 5 bases, and 3 bases had no gene match. The CDR3 loop spans 14 amino acids. Germline V gene data show CDR1 as SEHNR and CDR2 as FQNEAQ (reference sequence). DNA of the CDR3: TGTGCCAGCAGCGAAGGACAGGGGGATCAGCCCCAGCATTTT. Protein sequence: CASSEGQGDQPQHF.

The genes are TRBV6-1 and TRBJ1-5; 8 bases align to TRBD1. This CDR3 comprises 14 residues. Germline trimming cut 3 bases from V and 6 bases from J; bases unmatched to any gene: 4. Germline CDR1 MNHNS, CDR2 SASEGT. Written as DNA, the CDR3 is TGTGCCAGCAGTGATTGGACAGGGCGTCAGCCCCAGCATTTT. Translating gives CASSDWTGRQPQHF.

This sequence joins TRBV29-1 and TRBJ2-2, with TRBD2 matching over 10 bases. The germline gives CDR1 SQVTM, CDR2 ANQGSEA. The length of the CDR3 is 14 residues. With V trimmed by 4 bases and J by 6 bases, 5 bases remained unmatched. CDR3 sequence: CSVASGRASGELFF. Here the CDR3 DNA reads TGCAGCGTTGCGAGCGGGAGGGCCTCCGGGGAGCTGTTTTTT.

V is TRBV27 and J is TRBJ1-5; TRBD1 matches at 9 bases. The V gene end was trimmed by 6 bases and the J gene end by 6 bases; junction bases not matched to a gene: 12. The CDR3 runs 16 residues. CDR1 is MNHEY, CDR2 SMNVEV, per germline (reference sequence). This CDR3 is CASSIQGARRIQPQHF. The DNA of the CDR3 is TGTGCCAGCAGCATACAGGGGGCTCGGCGGATTCAGCCCCAGCATTTT.

This clone appeared a single time. This chain joins TRBV6-5 and TRBJ2-7; 7 bases match TRBD2. Germline CDR1 and CDR2: MNHEY and SVGAGI. Germline trimming cut 4 bases from V and 6 bases from J; bases unmatched to any gene: 6. The CDR3 is 13 residues long. DNA of the CDR3: TGTGCCAGCAGTTTAATGACTAGCCGCGAGCAGTACTTC. It encodes CASSLMTSREQYF.

The chain has TRBV28 and TRBJ2-5, with D possibly called TRBD1 or TRBD2 (5 bases each). CDR3 length: 15 residues. Trimming removed 5 bases at V and 3 bases at J, with 16 bases between. Germline V CDR1 and CDR2: MDHEN, SYDVKM. CDR3 bases: TGTGCCAGCAGTAGGAACGAGGGGACCGAAGAGACCCAGTACTTC. This codes for CASSRNEGTEETQYF.

Worth noting for this clone: Other DNA sequences within the sample encode an identical CDR3. The chain is built from TRBV5-6 and TRBJ2-7; D is possibly TRBD1 or TRBD2 (5 bases each). The ends were cut back, 0 bases at V and 2 bases at J, with 9 bases in the middle. Per germline, CDR1 SGHDT and CDR2 YYEEEE. The CDR3 covers 14 residues. DNA for the CDR3: TGTGCCAGCAGCTTGGCCGGGACGCCCTACGAGCAGTACTTC. This sequence encodes CASSLAGTPYEQYF. The variable domain in full, with the rest retrieved from reference TRBV5-6 and TRBJ2-7, is DAGVTQSPTHLIKTRGQQVTLRCSPKSGHDTVSWYQQALGQGPQFIFQYYEEEERQRGNFPDRFSGHQFPNYSSELNVNALLLGDSALYLCASSLAGTPYEQYFGPGTRLTVT.

The rearrangement joins TRBV29-1 to TRBJ2-5; D is possibly TRBD2 (5 bases). This CDR3 is built from 14 residues. Germline assignment: CDR1 SQVTM and CDR2 ANQGSEA. The germline V and J ends were trimmed by 7 bases and 0 bases, with 15 bases remaining between them. The chain's CDR3 is CSATPEAYQETQYF. The CDR3, as DNA: TGCAGCGCCACCCCGGAGGCTTACCAAGAGACCCAGTACTTC.

The chain recombines TRBV6-1 with TRBJ2-7, with no clear D. Germline V gene data show CDR1 as MNHNS and CDR2 as SASEGT. This CDR3 has 12 residues. With 3 bases removed from V and 2 bases from J, the gap between germline ends came to 5 bases. The CDR3 loop is CASSDLTYEQYF. The CDR3 region has the DNA TGTGCCAGCAGTGATCTCACCTACGAGCAGTACTTC.

The chain links TRBV9 to TRBJ2-3, with 16 nucleotides matching TRBD2. Germline CDR1 and CDR2: SGDLS and YYNGEE. The CDR3 totals 19 residues. Unmatched junction bases numbered 7, after V lost 2 bases and J lost 1 base. As DNA, the CDR3 is TGTGCCAGCAGCGTGCCGGGACTAGCGGGAGGGCCGGGCACAGATACGCAGTATTTT. Residues: CASSVPGLAGGPGTDTQYF.

The chain employs TRBV25-1 and TRBJ1-2, with a possible D match to TRBD1 (5 bases). Germline loops: CDR1 MGHDK, CDR2 SYGVNS. This CDR3 contains 13 residues. V was pared by 8 bases and J by 6 bases, with 16 bases between. The CDR3 protein is CASSGPWGDGYTF. CDR3 DNA: TGTGCCAGCTCCGGGCCCTGGGGGGATGGCTACACCTTC.

Points on this clone: The same CDR3 is also encoded by other DNA sequences in this sample. The chain combines TRBV7-3 with TRBJ2-1; no definite D call. Per the germline V gene, CDR1 is SGHTA and CDR2 is FQGTGA. The CDR3 has 15 amino acids. V was cut by 5 bases and J by 0 bases, with 11 bases left in between. The CDR3 coding sequence is TGTGCCAGCAGCCCTAGTGGAAGCTCCTACAATGAGCAGTTCTTC. This encodes CASSPSGSSYNEQFF.

This clone was picked up a small number of times. This chain connects TRBV18 to TRBJ2-3; tentatively, D is TRBD1 or TRBD2 (6 bases each). The germline CDR1 and CDR2 sequences are KGHSH and LQKENI. There are 18 residues in the CDR3. The V end lost 0 bases, the J end lost 4 bases, and 20 bases lay between the germline ends. CDR3 in DNA: TGTGCCAGCTCACCACCGAGGGGGGCTAAGGCACACGCAGATACGCAGTATTTT. Translated, it gives CASSPPRGAKAHADTQYF. Full variable domain (outside the CDR3, taken from reference TRBV18 and TRBJ2-3): NAGVMQNPRHLVRRRGQEARLRCSPMKGHSHVYWYRQLPEEGLKFMVYLQKENIIDESGMPKERFSAEFPKEGPSILRIQQVVRGDSAAYFCASSPPRGAKAHADTQYFGPGTRLTVL.

A remark on this clone: The junction shows a germline mismatch at one end, possibly a read error. The chain has TRBV7-7 and TRBJ2-3; no clear D gene. This CDR3 has 13 residues. CDR1 is SSHAT and CDR2 is FNYEAQ in the germline V gene (reference sequence). Here the CDR3 reads CASSLGPADTQYF. CDR3 coding DNA: TGTGCTAGCAGCTTAGGCCCCGCGGATACGCAGTATTTT.

This chain joins TRBV7-8 and TRBJ2-1; TRBD2 aligns across 7 bases. The CDR3 is made up of 12 amino acids. V trimming: 4 bases; J trimming: 10 bases; junction bases outside the gene matches: 4. Germline CDR1 reads SGHVS; CDR2 reads FQNEAQ. This CDR3 reads CASSSTSEEQFF. CDR3 coding DNA: TGTGCCAGCAGCTCTACTAGCGAGGAGCAGTTCTTC.

The V call is TRBV6-5, the J call TRBJ1-4, with unresolved D. This CDR3 is 16 amino acids long. The germline CDR1 and CDR2 sequences are MNHEY and SVGAGI. V was cut by 2 bases and J by 8 bases, with 18 bases left in between. CDR3 residues: CASSYDSSTLGEKLFF. The DNA for the CDR3 is TGTGCCAGCAGTTACGATTCCTCGACACTGGGGGAAAAACTGTTTTTT.

The CDR3 here is CASSLASGDIQYF. In DNA form, the CDR3 reads TGTGCCAGCAGCTTAGCATCAGGGGACATTCAGTACTTC. The rearrangement joins TRBV7-6 to TRBJ2-4; D perhaps matches TRBD1 (6 bases). The V end was cut by 0 bases, the J end by 8 bases, with 8 bases between. CDR1 and CDR2 from the germline V gene are SGHVS and FNYEAQ. The CDR3 is made up of 13 amino acids.

This sequence joins TRBV2 and TRBJ2-3; 7 nucleotides agree with TRBD1. Germline lookup yields CDR1 SNHLY and CDR2 FYNNEI. V lost 7 bases, J lost 6 bases, and 13 bases stayed unmatched. The CDR3 extends over 15 amino acids. CDR3 sequence: CASMSGQTALDTQYF. The CDR3 bases are TGTGCCAGCATGTCGGGACAGACGGCCTTGGATACGCAGTATTTT.

The rearrangement uses TRBV7-9 and TRBJ1-2; TRBD1 might be the D (5 bases). From germline, CDR1 is SEHNR and CDR2 FQNEAQ (reference sequence). Between the trimmed V and J ends, which lost 2 bases and 4 bases, there was a span of 14 bases. The CDR3 spans 15 residues. CDR3 amino acids: CASSLPGQPIYGYTF. The CDR3 nucleotides read TGTGCCAGCAGCTTACCAGGGCAGCCAATCTATGGCTACACCTTC.

CDR3: CASSSRKGEQYF. DNA of the CDR3: TGTGCCAGCAGTTCTAGAAAGGGCGAGCAGTACTTC. The chain recombines TRBV27 with TRBJ2-7, with D hard to call. Germline CDR1 is MNHEY and CDR2 is SMNVEV (reference sequence). V was clipped by 4 bases and J by 6 bases, with 10 bases between them. CDR3 size: 12 residues.